The next 17 T cell receptor beta chains were all read from a single sample in a study of control samples from healthy donors and cancer patients. Assay: immunoSEQ multiplex PCR; the TCRdb copy retains only in-frame clones and omits some. Of some 130,000 clones in the sample, roughly 90% are singletons; the top ten hold 11%. Sequences were obtained from blood. The receptors come from a man aged 25-45 years in good health.

The V call is TRBV6-5, the J call TRBJ2-2; a weak D match, TRBD2 (6 bases). The CDR3 consists of 14 residues. Germline V gene lookup returns CDR1 MNHEY and CDR2 SVGAGI. Between the trimmed V and J ends, which lost 9 bases and 5 bases, there was a span of 16 bases. Here the CDR3 reads CASDLAPETGELFF. Here the CDR3 DNA reads TGTGCCAGTGATCTAGCGCCCGAGACCGGGGAGCTGTTTTTT.

The chain joins TRBV11-2 to TRBJ2-7; 8 bases are shared with TRBD2. V lost 1 base, J lost 2 bases, and 4 bases stayed unmatched. The CDR3 runs to 15 residues. Per germline, CDR1 SGHAT and CDR2 FQNNGV. The CDR3 loop is CASSLVIAGPYEQYF. The CDR3 DNA reads as TGTGCCAGCAGCTTAGTAATAGCGGGACCCTACGAGCAGTACTTC.

This sequence joins TRBV7-9 and TRBJ2-1; D not resolved. The CDR3 has 15 residues. Trimming left V 7 bases short and J 0 bases short, with 13 bases between. In germline, CDR1 is SEHNR, CDR2 FQNEAQ (reference sequence). The CDR3 DNA is TGTGCCAGCACCAACCAACTAAGCTCCTACAATGAGCAGTTCTTC. Its protein is CASTNQLSSYNEQFF.

The chain is built from TRBV10-3 and TRBJ2-7, with 7 bases that match TRBD1. Unmatched junction bases numbered 10, after V lost 8 bases and J lost 6 bases. CDR1 is ENHRY and CDR2 is SYGVKD in the germline V gene. This CDR3 is 13 amino acids long. For the CDR3, the DNA is TGTGCCATCGGACAGGCGATTTCTGGCGAGCAGTACTTC. Protein sequence: CAIGQAISGEQYF.

Comments on this clone: Relative to the germline gene, one junction end is altered; a read error may explain this. The V gene is TRBV6-4, the J gene TRBJ1-5, with 11 positions matching TRBD1. The CDR3 spans 12 residues. Germline assignment: CDR1 MRHNA and CDR2 SNTAGT. The CDR3 bases are TGCGCTGGACAGGGGGCTCGACAGCCCCAGCATTTT. Residues: CAGQGARQPQHF.

The DNA for the CDR3 is TGTGCCACGCCCTCGGAGGGCGCTTTGGATACGCAGTATTTT. Residues: CATPSEGALDTQYF. This sequence joins TRBV21-1 and TRBJ2-3; the table calls TRBD2, which could not be checked here. TRBV21-1 is a listed pseudogene. CDR3 length: 14 amino acids.

This clone was observed a single time. The chain has TRBV6-5 and TRBJ2-1, with D perhaps given as TRBD1 or TRBD2 (5 bases each). There are 14 residues in the CDR3. Trimming removed 7 bases from V and 9 bases from J, with 19 bases in between. In germline, CDR1 is MNHEY, CDR2 SVGAGI. DNA of the CDR3: TGTGCCAGCATCGCCTTGAGGGGTCGGGGTGAGCAGTTCTTC. Amino acids: CASIALRGRGEQFF.

Only one count was recorded for this clone. The gene calls are TRBV6-6 and TRBJ1-5, with 9 bases identical to TRBD1. V shed 5 bases and J 0 bases; nucleotides not matched to a gene: 2. CDR3 length: 15 amino acids. CDR1 MNHNY and CDR2 SVGAGI come from the germline V gene (reference sequence). The CDR3 spells CASSPDRGSNQPQHF. CDR3 in DNA: TGTGCCAGCAGTCCGGACAGGGGTAGCAATCAGCCCCAGCATTTT.

The V and J genes are TRBV30 and TRBJ2-1; unclear D gene. Trimming shortened V by 4 bases and J by 0 bases, and 19 bases separated the two germline ends. Germline loops: CDR1 GTSNPN, CDR2 SVGIG (reference sequence). CDR3 length: 17 amino acids. The DNA for the CDR3 is TGTGCCTGGATTTCCATCGGTCCGGGTAGCTCCTACAATGAGCAGTTCTTC. Translation gives CAWISIGPGSSYNEQFF.

This chain connects TRBV28 to TRBJ2-5; 7 bases map to TRBD2. This CDR3 comprises 13 residues. V lost 10 bases to trimming and J lost 3 bases; unmatched junction nucleotides: 8. Germline CDR1 MDHEN, CDR2 SYDVKM. CDR3 nucleotides: TGTGCCACCAAGACCGGGACTAAAGAGACCCAGTACTTC. Translated: CATKTGTKETQYF.

V gene TRBV4-1 combines with J gene TRBJ2-5; no clear D. The CDR3 has 17 residues. Germline CDR1 and CDR2: MGHRA and YSYEKL. Trimming removed 4 bases from V and 5 bases from J, with 23 bases in between. CDR3 residues: CASSPISRPLGRETQYF. In DNA form, the CDR3 reads TGCGCCAGCAGCCCGATTTCAAGACCTCTCGGTAGGGAGACCCAGTACTTC.

The V and J genes are TRBV18 and TRBJ2-1; 10 bases line up with TRBD1. V shed 5 bases, J shed 6 bases, and the junction held 1 base outside the gene matches. The CDR3 spans 13 residues. Germline V CDR1 and CDR2: KGHSH, LQKENI. The DNA for the CDR3 is TGTGCCAGCTCAGGACAGGGGGGCAATGAGCAGTTCTTC. Translated: CASSGQGGNEQFF.

The J gene is TRBJ2-3, the V gene TRBV9; possible D gene TRBD1, 8 bases. CDR1 and CDR2 from the germline V gene are SGDLS and YYNGEE. V lost 4 bases, J lost 6 bases, and 15 bases lay in between. The CDR3 length is 14 residues. The CDR3, as DNA: TGTGCCAGCAGCACAGGGGGGGGATTCGATACGCAGTATTTT. It encodes CASSTGGGFDTQYF.

This clone has a single count. The V gene is TRBV2, the J gene TRBJ2-1, with TRBD1 identical over 8 bases. V shed 4 bases, J shed 0 bases, and the junction held 5 bases outside the gene matches. Germline lookup yields CDR1 SNHLY and CDR2 FYNNEI. The CDR3 is made up of 16 amino acids. CDR3 DNA sequence: TGTGCCAGCAGTGGGACAGGGCGAATCTCCTACAATGAGCAGTTCTTC. Its protein is CASSGTGRISYNEQFF.

J is TRBJ2-7 and V is TRBV21-1. TRBV21-1 is an annotated pseudogene. The CDR3 extends over 14 amino acids. CDR3 sequence (DNA): TGTGCCAGCAGCAGCGTAAGGTCGGGGCACGAGCAGTACTTC. Translation: CASSSVRSGHEQYF.

The rearrangement joins TRBV2 to TRBJ1-2, with D uncertain. This CDR3 comprises 12 residues. V was cut by 11 bases and J by 5 bases, with 15 bases left in between. Germline values: CDR1 SNHLY, CDR2 FYNNEI. In DNA, the CDR3 is TGTGCCTCAGCGAGTGGCCATTATGGCTACACCTTC. Protein product: CASASGHYGYTF.

V and J are TRBV6-2 or TRBV6-3 and TRBJ2-4, with 9 bases aligning to TRBD2. Germline V gene data show CDR1 as MNHEY and CDR2 as SVGEGT. J gave up 1 base and V 2 bases, and 9 bases lay outside the gene matches. This CDR3 has 18 residues. This CDR3 is CASSYNRGREAAKNIQYF. CDR3 nucleotides: TGTGCCAGCAGTTACAATCGCGGGAGGGAGGCGGCCAAAAACATTCAGTACTTC.